This T cell receptor (beta chain) came from a study of blood T cell repertoires in COVID-19. For the study at large: COVID-19 samples from acute and convalescent phases originated in the United States, Italy and Spain. T cells, B-cell-depleted T cells, or PBMCs provided the cDNA or gDNA that served as material.

Authors' analysis steps: Using reference gene primer amplification, nucleated cell counts were estimated. The repertoire was sequenced with immunoSEQ multiplex PCR; TCRdb's copy has only in-frame clones and lacks some. V and J calls and clone size are as listed in that table; D and trimming were resolved from the DNA. The repertoire consists of hundreds of thousands of clones, with about 82% occurring once and the leading ten covering 5.1%. The CDR3 runs 16 residues. Trimming took 1 base from V and 7 from J; bases not matched to a gene: 7. CDR1 SGHTA and CDR2 FQGTGA come from the germline V gene. The clonotype comes from a man aged 45-65 years with active or convalescent COVID-19. Sequenced material: peripheral blood. This chain links TRBV7-3 with TRBJ2-1, with TRBD2 matching over 10 bases. CDR3 amino acids: CASSLRGSTSGNEQFF. CDR3 nucleotides: TGTGCCAGCAGCTTAAGGGGATCGACTAGCGGGAATGAGCAGTTCTTC.